This T cell receptor beta chain is from a study of cytomegalovirus exposure and HLA in healthy donors. The CDR3 runs to 14 residues. Germline loops: CDR1 MDHEN, CDR2 SYDVKM. Between the trimmed V and J ends, which lost 7 bases and 4 bases, there was a span of 17 bases. The PCR made use of 60 Vbeta and 13 Jbeta primers. Clones were read by immunoSEQ multiplex PCR, and TCRdb kept only the in-frame ones, dropping some. The sample table sets out about 74,000 clones. This TCR was sampled from a female donor in good health and CMV-seropositive. The chain is built from TRBV28 and TRBJ2-7; D is perhaps TRBD1 (5 bases). The sequenced sample was PBMCs. CDR3 protein: CASITTGGSYEQYF. The CDR3 DNA reads as TGTGCCAGCATTACTACAGGTGGTAGTTACGAGCAGTACTTC.